These 17 T cell receptor beta chains were all obtained from the same sample, sequenced in a study of human T cells and chemical hapten exposure. Noted time point: patch test 3, about 24 weeks after DPC sensitization. Treatment noted: therapeutic diphenylcyclopropenone sensitization with weekly scalp DPC. TCRdb redid the calling of the RACE reads with MiXCR, one entry per CDR3 protein. The sample records 110,000 or so distinct CDR3 sequences, under 40% being singletons. The specimen comprised whole blood, sampled in connection with sensitization to the hapten diphenylcyclopropenone (DPC). The receptors come from a man aged 40-50 years with alopecia areata. Some clones in this sample may be carry-over from other donors' samples.

V is TRBV18 and J is TRBJ1-4, with TRBD1 identical over 7 bases. From germline, CDR1 is KGHSH and CDR2 LQKENI. The CDR3 runs 15 residues. Germline trimming cut 4 bases from V and 8 bases from J; bases unmatched to any gene: 10. This CDR3 is CASSQPGQSGEKLFF. The DNA of the CDR3 is TGTGCCAGCTCACAGCCGGGACAGAGTGGGGAAAAACTGTTTTTT.

The rearrangement links TRBV12-3 or TRBV12-4 to TRBJ2-1; 8 bases map to TRBD2. The J segment lost 0 bases and the V segment lost 4 bases, leaving 8 bases of the junction unmatched. CDR3 length: 17 residues. CDR3: CASSSKTSASSYNEQFF. The CDR3 bases are TGTGCCAGCAGTTCAAAGACTAGCGCGAGCTCCTACAATGAGCAGTTCTTC.

V gene TRBV6-5 combines with J gene TRBJ1-2; D is possibly TRBD1 (5 bases). Germline values: CDR1 MNHEY, CDR2 SVGAGI. This CDR3 spans 14 amino acids. Trimming cost V 6 bases and J 3 bases, with 14 bases left between them. CDR3 amino acids: CASSPGGGDYGYTF. The DNA of the CDR3 is TGTGCCAGCAGCCCCGGTGGAGGGGACTATGGCTACACCTTC.

The chain combines TRBV4-2 with TRBJ1-6, with D perhaps matching TRBD1 (6 bases). Germline V CDR1 and CDR2: LGHNA, YNFKEQ. The CDR3 covers 14 residues. Trimming stripped 5 bases from V and 5 bases from J, with 10 bases between. CDR3 loop: CASSVQGDNSPLHF. As DNA, the CDR3 is TGTGCCAGCAGCGTACAGGGTGATAATTCACCCCTCCACTTT.

The table lists this clonotype with a few counts. The genes are TRBV25-1 and TRBJ1-2; weak D call: TRBD1 (5 bases). CDR3 length: 15 amino acids. Trimming took 3 bases from V and 1 from J, leaving 12 bases between them. CDR1 MGHDK and CDR2 SYGVNS come from the germline V gene. The CDR3 here is CASSEAGMDNYGYTF. DNA of the CDR3: TGTGCCAGCAGTGAGGCAGGGATGGATAACTATGGCTACACCTTC.

The V call is TRBV4-1, the J call TRBJ1-1; the D is unclear. Germline values: CDR1 MGHRA, CDR2 YSYEKL. V lost 3 bases and J lost 0, with 17 bases in between. The CDR3 runs 17 residues. CDR3 residues: CASSHSIQRPLNTEAFF. Here the CDR3 DNA reads TGCGCCAGCAGCCACTCAATCCAGCGTCCACTGAACACTGAAGCTTTCTTT.

This clonotype was observed a few times. The gene calls are TRBV11-2 and TRBJ2-1; 7 nucleotides agree with TRBD2. The CDR3 has 16 amino acids. Germline V gene sequence: CDR1 SGHAT, CDR2 FQNNGV. The V gene end was trimmed by 1 base and the J gene end by 0 bases; junction bases not matched to a gene: 3. CDR3 nucleotides: TGTGCCAGCAGCTTAGTTCGGGGGGTCTCCTACAATGAGCAGTTCTTC. Translation gives CASSLVRGVSYNEQFF.

The chain joins TRBV29-1 to TRBJ2-4; 7 positions agree with TRBD1. Germline CDR1 is SQVTM and CDR2 is ANQGSEA. The CDR3 is made up of 13 amino acids. V lost 3 bases to trimming and J lost 9 bases; unmatched junction nucleotides: 8. This CDR3 is CSVEPYGDSIQYF. The CDR3 nucleotides are TGCAGCGTTGAGCCTTACGGGGACAGCATTCAGTACTTC.

The chain uses TRBV18 and TRBJ2-7; D gene unclear. The length of the CDR3 is 14 residues. The V and J ends lost 8 bases and 1 base respectively, with 15 bases between them. Germline-derived CDR1 and CDR2 are KGHSH and LQKENI. The CDR3 reads CASTESTGSYEQYF. CDR3 nucleotide sequence: TGTGCCAGCACAGAATCGACTGGGTCCTACGAGCAGTACTTC.

In its sample, this clonotype was seen a few times. This chain uses TRBV20-1 with TRBJ2-3, with 8 nucleotides matching TRBD2. This CDR3 is built from 14 residues. Germline CDR1 reads DFQATT; CDR2 reads SNEGSKA (reference sequence). J gave up 4 bases and V 5 bases, and 8 bases lay outside the gene matches. The CDR3 bases are TGCAGTGCTGGAGGACTAGCCGGTTCAGATACGCAGTATTTT. Its protein product is CSAGGLAGSDTQYF.

This clonotype was observed at least ten times. The genes are TRBV20-1 and TRBJ2-3; TRBD2 matches 8 bases. The length of the CDR3 is 13 residues. The germline V gene has CDR1 DFQATT and CDR2 SNEGSKA (reference sequence). The V gene end was trimmed by 3 bases and the J gene end by 4 bases; junction bases not matched to a gene: 3. This CDR3 reads CSARRGVSDTQYF. CDR3 coding DNA: TGCAGTGCTAGGCGGGGGGTTTCAGATACGCAGTATTTT.

The V call is TRBV5-1, the J call TRBJ2-1; 16 bases agree with TRBD2. In germline, CDR1 is SGHRS, CDR2 YFSETQ. The ends lost 4 bases at V and 7 bases at J; junction bases unmatched: 8. The length of the CDR3 is 17 residues. CDR3 sequence (DNA): TGCGCCAGCAGCCCGGGACTAGCGGGAGGGAAGGGAAATGAGCAGTTCTTC. This translates into CASSPGLAGGKGNEQFF.

The sample holds a few counts of this clonotype. DNA for the CDR3: TGTGCCAGCAGAAAGGGACTAGCGGAAGAGACCCAGTACTTC. It encodes CASRKGLAEETQYF. The chain carries TRBV5-4 and TRBJ2-5, with 11 bases aligning to TRBD2. V was clipped by 5 bases and J by 3 bases; unmatched bases: 3. Germline values: CDR1 SGHNT, CDR2 YYREEE (reference sequence). This CDR3 contains 14 residues.

The CDR3 DNA is TGTGCCAGCAAGGCTCCCGCACTAGCGGCCAGCAATGAGCAGTTCTTC. This encodes CASKAPALAASNEQFF. This chain connects TRBV6-8 to TRBJ2-1; 8 positions agree with TRBD2. The CDR3 runs to 16 residues. With 7 bases clipped from V and 6 bases from J, the junction kept 14 bases outside the gene matches. Germline CDR1 reads MNHGY; CDR2 reads SAAAGT.

V usage is TRBV28 and J usage is TRBJ1-5, with D possibly matching TRBD1 (6 bases). This CDR3 spans 14 amino acids. Deletions cut 5 bases from V and 2 bases from J, with 10 bases between. Per the germline V gene, CDR1 is MDHEN and CDR2 is SYDVKM. In DNA, the CDR3 is TGTGCCAGCAGTCCCTACAGGGGCAATCAGCCCCAGCATTTT. Its translation: CASSPYRGNQPQHF.

This sequence joins TRBV6-2 or TRBV6-3 and TRBJ2-7, with TRBD2 matching 9 bases. Trimming took 8 bases from V and 0 from J; bases not matched to a gene: 5. The CDR3 is made up of 14 amino acids. Germline V gene data show CDR1 as MNHEY and CDR2 as SVGEGT. Here the CDR3 reads CASRLSGSSYEQYF. In nucleotides, the CDR3 is TGTGCCAGCCGGCTTAGCGGGAGCTCCTACGAGCAGTACTTC.

This clonotype was detected only once. This chain uses TRBV12-3 or TRBV12-4 with TRBJ2-5; 7 bases are shared with TRBD1. V shed 5 bases, J shed 1 base, and the junction held 4 bases outside the gene matches. This CDR3 is built from 14 residues. The CDR3 reads CASSPGTVQETQYF. The CDR3 region has the DNA TGTGCCAGCAGTCCCGGGACAGTCCAAGAGACCCAGTACTTC.